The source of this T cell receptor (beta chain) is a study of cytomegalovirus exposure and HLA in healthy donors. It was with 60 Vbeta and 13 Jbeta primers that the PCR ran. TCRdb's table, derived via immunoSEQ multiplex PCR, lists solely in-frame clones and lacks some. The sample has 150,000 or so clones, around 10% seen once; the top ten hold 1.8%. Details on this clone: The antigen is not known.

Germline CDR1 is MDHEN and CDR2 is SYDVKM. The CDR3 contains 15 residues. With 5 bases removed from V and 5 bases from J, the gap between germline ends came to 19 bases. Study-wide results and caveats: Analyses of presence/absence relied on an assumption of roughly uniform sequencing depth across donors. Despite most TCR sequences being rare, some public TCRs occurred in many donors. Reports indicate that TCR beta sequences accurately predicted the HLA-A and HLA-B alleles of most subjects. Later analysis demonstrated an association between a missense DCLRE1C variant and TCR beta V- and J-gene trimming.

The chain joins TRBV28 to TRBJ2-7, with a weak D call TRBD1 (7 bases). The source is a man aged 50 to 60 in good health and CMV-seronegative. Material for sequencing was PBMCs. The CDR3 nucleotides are TGTGCCAGCAGTACCGGAGGGGGACAGTTCAACGAGCAGTACTTC. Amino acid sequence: CASSTGGGQFNEQYF. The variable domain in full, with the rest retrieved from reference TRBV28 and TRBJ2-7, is DVKVTQSSRYLVKRTGEKVFLECVQDMDHENMFWYRQDPGLGLRLIYFSYDVKMKEKGDIPEGYSVSREKKERFSLILESASTNQTSMYLCASSTGGGQFNEQYFGPGTRLTVT.